A selection of T cell receptor beta chains follows, all from one sample in a study of T cell responses to AZD1222 COVID-19 vaccine. The protocol was immunoSEQ multiplex PCR, while the TCRdb copy is restricted to in-frame clones and leaves out a portion. The sample lists 120,000 to 150,000 clones, approximately 88% seen once, with over 12% in the top ten. Sequencing was performed on peripheral blood, taken on day 0 of AZD1222 vaccination. The source of these receptors is an adult in good health. The CDR3 runs from the conserved cysteine through the conserved F or W. D genes are given only for firm matches. Clone size is given for some rows only: seen once, a few or many times, or a class if the clone is expanded.

D gene,clone size,J gene,V gene,CDR3 DNA,CDR3 protein
-,-,TRBJ2-5,TRBV4-1,TGCGCCAGCAGCCAAGGCAGGGGGAGGGGGGCTGGGCAAGAGACCCAGTACTTC,CASSQGRGRGAGQETQYF
-,-,TRBJ1-3,TRBV29-1,TGCAGCGTCCCGGGGGTGGCCGGAAACACCATATATTTT,CSVPGVAGNTIYF
TRBD2,-,TRBJ2-1,TRBV19,TGTGCCAGTGCCTCGGGACTAGCGGGGCTCAATGAGCAGTTCTTC,CASASGLAGLNEQFF
-,-,TRBJ2-7,TRBV21-1,TGTGCCAGCAGCAAGGGCCCGGGTCCAGAAAACGAGCAGTACTTC,CASSKGPGPENEQYF
-,-,TRBJ1-1,TRBV7-2,TGTGCCAGCAGCTTACTGCCTGGGAGAACTGAAGCTTTCTTT,CASSLLPGRTEAFF
-,-,TRBJ1-2,TRBV12-3/TRBV12-4,TGTGCCAGCAGCGGAATCAGATATGGCTACACCTTC,CASSGIRYGYTF
-,once,TRBJ2-1,TRBV12-3/TRBV12-4,TGTGCCAGCAGTTTTACCGATGAGCAGTTCTTC,CASSFTDEQFF
-,-,TRBJ2-5,TRBV4-1,TGCGCCAGCAGCCAAGGAGGCTCCCGGGGGACCCAGTACTTC,CASSQGGSRGTQYF
TRBD1,-,TRBJ2-7,TRBV6-5,TGTGCCAGCCGGGACAGCATAACCTACGAGCAGTACTTC,CASRDSITYEQYF
-,-,TRBJ1-1,TRBV25-1,TGTGCCAGCAGTGATACTAGTGGCTGGAGGGCTTTCTTT,CASSDTSGWRAFF
-,-,TRBJ1-2,TRBV3-1/TRBV3-2,TGTGCCAGCAGCCCTAACGGGGGCAGGGGTCCTAACTATGGCTACACCTTC,CASSPNGGRGPNYGYTF
-,-,TRBJ2-1,TRBV28,TGTGCCAGCAGTTTAGGCCTAGCGAACAATGAGCAGTTCTTC,CASSLGLANNEQFF
-,-,TRBJ1-6,TRBV5-1,TGCGCCAGCAGCCTCGGTTCTAATTCACCCCTCCACTTT,CASSLGSNSPLHF
-,-,TRBJ1-1,TRBV9,TGTGCCAGCAGCGTAGGGGACACTGAAGCTTTCTTT,CASSVGDTEAFF
-,once,TRBJ2-3,TRBV30,TGTGCCTGGTCAAGGGGCACAGATACGCAGTATTTT,CAWSRGTDTQYF
-,-,TRBJ1-6,TRBV5-1,TGCGCCAGCAGCTTGGGGGACACAAATAATTCACCCCTCCACTTT,CASSLGDTNNSPLHF
-,-,TRBJ2-7,TRBV5-1,TGCGCCAGCAACTCTGGCTTAGGCAACGAGCAGTACTTC,CASNSGLGNEQYF
-,-,TRBJ2-1,TRBV10-3,TGTGCCATCAGTGACAAGGCCCTCGGCGAGCAGTTCTTC,CAISDKALGEQFF
-,-,TRBJ2-7,TRBV19,TGTGCCACGGGAGAGGGGCACCACAGGGGACTTACCTACGAGCAGTACTTC,CATGEGHHRGLTYEQYF
TRBD1,-,TRBJ2-1,TRBV27,TGTGCCAGCAGTTTATTAGGGACAGGGTTGACCTATGAGCAGTTCTTC,CASSLLGTGLTYEQFF
-,-,TRBJ1-3,TRBV30,TGTGCCTGCCCCCCATCGGACAGCCTCTCTGGAAACACCATATATTTT,CACPPSDSLSGNTIYF
TRBD1,-,TRBJ1-1,TRBV29-1,TGCAGCGTGTACAGGGGGCTGTACACTGAAGCTTTCTTT,CSVYRGLYTEAFF
-,-,TRBJ2-1,TRBV3-1/TRBV3-2,TGTGCCAGCAGCCAAGTTGGGGGCAATGAGCAGTTCTTC,CASSQVGGNEQFF
-,-,TRBJ1-4,TRBV11-2,TGTGCCAGCAGCCCCCGGGGCGGAAAACTGTTTTTT,CASSPRGGKLFF
TRBD1,-,TRBJ1-6,TRBV5-6,TGTGCCAGCAGCTTGCAGGGGGCTCCCAATAATTCACCCCTCCACTTT,CASSLQGAPNNSPLHF
TRBD1,-,TRBJ1-2,TRBV28,TGTGCCAGCAGTACGGGACAGGCAAACTATGGCTACACCTTC,CASSTGQANYGYTF
-,-,TRBJ1-1,TRBV14,TGTGCCAGCAGCCCCCCCCCTGGACAGCCTCTGAACACTGAAGCTTTCTTT,CASSPPPGQPLNTEAFF
-,once,TRBJ2-5,TRBV19,TGTGCCAGTAGTATAGGGCTAGCCTCGGCTCGGGAGACCCAGTACTTC,CASSIGLASARETQYF
-,-,TRBJ2-1,TRBV9,TGTGCCAGCAGCGTAGGATCCTCAGGGGCAACATTAGGGCAGTTCTTC,CASSVGSSGATLGQFF
-,-,TRBJ1-4,TRBV9,TGTGCCAGCAGCTCAGTAGGGCAGGGTGAAAAACTGTTTTTT,CASSSVGQGEKLFF
-,-,TRBJ1-1,TRBV6-6,TGTGCCAGCAGCTATGAAGTGAACACTGAAGCTTTCTTT,CASSYEVNTEAFF
-,-,TRBJ1-1,TRBV4-1,TGCGCCAGCAGCCAAGGAATGGGACAGAACACTGAAGCTTTCTTT,CASSQGMGQNTEAFF
-,-,TRBJ1-3,TRBV5-4,TGTGCCAGCAGCTTGATGTCAGGGGCTTCTGGAAACACCATATATTTT,CASSLMSGASGNTIYF
-,-,TRBJ2-2,TRBV27,TGTGCCAGCAGTTTGGAGGTGGCGAACCCCGGGGAGCTGTTTTTT,CASSLEVANPGELFF
-,-,TRBJ1-3,TRBV9,TGTGCCAGCAGCGGGGGGTTCGGAGCTGGAAACACCATATATTTT,CASSGGFGAGNTIYF
-,-,TRBJ2-1,TRBV7-9,TGTGCCAGCAGCTTACTGGCTGGGACCAACAATGAGCAGTTCTTC,CASSLLAGTNNEQFF
TRBD2,once,TRBJ2-2,TRBV24-1,TGTGCCACCAGTGATTTAGGACGGGGGGGCCCCGGGGAGCTGTTTTTT,CATSDLGRGGPGELFF
-,-,TRBJ2-3,TRBV9,TGTGCCAGCAGCGTAGGGGTCGGCACAGATACGCAGTATTTT,CASSVGVGTDTQYF
TRBD1,-,TRBJ1-5,TRBV2,TGTGCCAGCGGTACGTCGGGACAGCCCAATCAGCCCCAGCATTTT,CASGTSGQPNQPQHF
TRBD1,-,TRBJ1-2,TRBV6-5,TGTGCCAGCAGTTACTCGAAGCAGGGGGGATATGGCTACACCTTC,CASSYSKQGGYGYTF
-,-,TRBJ1-2,TRBV18,TGTGCCAGCTCACCGGTCCAGGCGGATGGCTACACCTTC,CASSPVQADGYTF
-,few,TRBJ1-2,TRBV5-6,TGTGCCAGCAGCTACCTGATGACAGTCTATGGCTACACCTTC,CASSYLMTVYGYTF
-,once,TRBJ2-7,TRBV14,TGTGCCAGCAGCCAAACCGGACCGGGACTCAGCTCCTACGAGCAGTACTTC,CASSQTGPGLSSYEQYF
-,-,TRBJ1-1,TRBV28,TGTGCCAGCCTTTTGGGGCTGAACACTGAAGCTTTCTTT,CASLLGLNTEAFF
-,-,TRBJ2-1,TRBV5-1,TGCGCCAGCAGCCCCCGAATAACCGGCTATGAGCAGTTCTTC,CASSPRITGYEQFF
-,-,TRBJ1-1,TRBV29-1,TGCAGCGCAAGTGCTACGAACACTGAAGCTTTCTTT,CSASATNTEAFF
-,-,TRBJ1-4,TRBV5-1,TGCGCCAGCAGTGCGGGGGAGGGAAGTGAAAAACTGTTTTTT,CASSAGEGSEKLFF
-,-,TRBJ1-5,TRBV6-5,TGTGCCAGCAGTACCGGGCCCCATCAGCCCCAGCATTTT,CASSTGPHQPQHF
-,-,TRBJ2-5,TRBV18,TGTGCCAGCTCATTGAGCCGGGAAGAGACCCAGTACTTC,CASSLSREETQYF
TRBD1,once,TRBJ2-1,TRBV3-1/TRBV3-2,TGTGCCAGCAGCCAAGGGACAGGGTACAATGAGCAGTTCTTC,CASSQGTGYNEQFF
-,-,TRBJ1-1,TRBV3-1/TRBV3-2,TGTGCCAGCAGCCACGGGGGCATGAACACTGAAGCTTTCTTT,CASSHGGMNTEAFF
-,-,TRBJ1-3,TRBV18,TGTGCCAGCCCGGGGGCTGAAATCTCTGGAAACACCATATATTTT,CASPGAEISGNTIYF
-,-,TRBJ1-5,TRBV21-1,TGTGCCAGCAGCAGTCCGGGGCGCAATCAGCCCCAGCATTTT,CASSSPGRNQPQHF
-,once,TRBJ1-3,TRBV2,TGTGCCAGCAGGTTGGACTCTGGAAACACCATATATTTT,CASRLDSGNTIYF
TRBD1,-,TRBJ1-2,TRBV12-3/TRBV12-4,TGTGCCAGCAGCTGGGACAGGGCTTATGGCTACACCTTC,CASSWDRAYGYTF
-,-,TRBJ2-1,TRBV7-2,TGTGCCAGCAGCTTAGGCGGGGCTAATAGGGATGAGCAGTTCTTC,CASSLGGANRDEQFF
-,-,TRBJ1-2,TRBV6-5,TGTGCCAGCTCCCCACGACAGGAGAACTATGGCTACACCTTC,CASSPRQENYGYTF
-,-,TRBJ2-3,TRBV5-6,TGTGCCAGCAGCTCCCGACTGGCTAGGGCGACAGATACGCAGTATTTT,CASSSRLARATDTQYF
TRBD1,-,TRBJ1-6,TRBV11-2,TGTGCCAGCAGCTATACAGGGGGAAATTCACCCCTCCACTTT,CASSYTGGNSPLHF